The following is a T cell receptor (beta chain) sequence with its context. Its antigen remains unknown. This specimen comes from a study of cytomegalovirus exposure and HLA in healthy donors. This CDR3 is built from 15 residues. Germline loops: CDR1 WSHSY, CDR2 SAAADI. Unmatched junction bases numbered 10, after V lost 7 bases and J lost 4 bases. The PCR employed 60 Vbeta primers together with 13 Jbeta primers. The assay was immunoSEQ multiplex PCR, and TCRdb's table has in-frame clones only and misses some. Here the sample spans approximately 210,000 clones, around 84% being singletons. Study conclusions and caveats: Rarity characterized most TCR sequences, yet some public TCRs appeared in many donors. In a later analysis, parvovirus B19, influenza, CMV and Epstein-Barr virus appeared linked to several top co-occurrence clusters.

The TCR was taken from a woman under 30 in good health and CMV-seronegative. V and J are TRBV10-2 and TRBJ1-2; 9 bases are shared with TRBD1. Input material: PBMCs. As DNA, the CDR3 is TGCGCCAGCACCCTCCCGGGACAGGGAGGCTATGGCTACACCTTC. Translated: CASTLPGQGGYGYTF.